The 16 T cell receptor beta chains reported below all come from one sample, sequenced in a study of blood T cell repertoires in COVID-19. The table came from immunoSEQ multiplex PCR; TCRdb's copy has only in-frame clones and leaves some out. The sample carries 280,000 or so clones, around 82% recorded once. Sequencing was performed on peripheral blood. These receptor sequences come from a woman in her fifties or sixties who had recovered from COVID-19.

The chain joins TRBV4-2 to TRBJ2-7; 8 nucleotides line up with TRBD2. The trim removed 1 base at V and 3 bases at J, leaving 2 bases unmatched. There are 14 residues in the CDR3. Per germline, CDR1 LGHNA and CDR2 YNFKEQ. The CDR3 sequence: CASSQVAGIYEQYF. CDR3 coding DNA: TGTGCCAGCAGCCAAGTAGCGGGGATCTACGAGCAGTACTTC.

The chain couples TRBV5-1 to TRBJ1-4; no clear D gene. Trimming shortened V by 4 bases and J by 2 bases, and 12 bases separated the two germline ends. Germline values: CDR1 SGHRS, CDR2 YFSETQ. The CDR3 has 15 residues. This CDR3 is CASSLSSKTNEKLFF. The CDR3 nucleotides read TGCGCCAGCAGCCTGAGTAGTAAGACTAATGAAAAACTGTTTTTT.

This chain connects TRBV7-3 to TRBJ2-3; a possible D gene is TRBD2 (6 bases). Germline V gene lookup returns CDR1 SGHTA and CDR2 FQGTGA. Trimming removed 2 bases from V and 0 bases from J, with 9 bases in between. CDR3 length: 15 residues. The CDR3 DNA sequence: TGTGCCAGCAGCTTATTGCGGGGCAGCACAGATACGCAGTATTTT. Its protein product is CASSLLRGSTDTQYF.

The chain combines TRBV20-1 with TRBJ2-5, with D uncertain. The CDR3 covers 12 residues. V was cut by 3 bases and J by 3 bases, with 8 bases left in between. Per germline, CDR1 DFQATT and CDR2 SNEGSKA (reference sequence). CDR3 sequence: CSASYREETQYF. The CDR3 coding sequence is TGCAGTGCTAGTTACAGAGAAGAGACCCAGTACTTC.

The chain joins TRBV11-2 to TRBJ2-3; the match to TRBD2 covers 7 bases. The V gene's germline CDR1 is SGHAT and CDR2 FQNNGV. The CDR3 has 14 residues. V shed 0 bases and J 4 bases; nucleotides not matched to a gene: 1. The chain's CDR3 is CASSLDGGADTQYF. The CDR3 DNA follows: TGTGCCAGCAGCTTAGATGGGGGGGCAGATACGCAGTATTTT.

V gene TRBV29-1 combines with J gene TRBJ2-2; 8 bases agree with TRBD1. This CDR3 comprises 13 residues. Germline CDR1 reads SQVTM; CDR2 reads ANQGSEA. V lost 7 bases and J lost 4; bases outside the gene matches: 5. CDR3 protein: CSGGQGPTGELFF. CDR3 in DNA: TGCAGCGGCGGACAGGGTCCCACCGGGGAGCTGTTTTTT.

The chain combines TRBV6-2 or TRBV6-3 with TRBJ1-2; D might be TRBD1 (6 bases). V was shortened by 4 bases and J by 0 bases, with 15 bases between the two germline ends. CDR1 is MNHEY, CDR2 SVGEGT, per germline. CDR3 size: 16 residues. The CDR3 DNA follows: TGTGCCAGCAGTTCCACTCCACCAGGGGCTAACTATGGCTACACCTTC. Translating it yields CASSSTPPGANYGYTF.

V is TRBV4-1 and J is TRBJ2-3; 12 bases map to TRBD2. Germline CDR1 is MGHRA and CDR2 is YSYEKL. Trimming at V came to 4 bases and at J to 0 bases, leaving 2 bases not matched to a gene. This CDR3 contains 16 residues. CDR3 DNA: TGCGCCAGCAGCCCAACTAGCGGGGGGAGCACAGATACGCAGTATTTT. Translated: CASSPTSGGSTDTQYF.

The chain links TRBV19 to TRBJ1-5, with D perhaps TRBD1 (5 bases). The germline CDR1 and CDR2 sequences are LNHDA and SQIVND (reference sequence). Trimming removed 9 bases at V and 0 bases at J, with 12 bases between. The CDR3 extends over 14 amino acids. The DNA for the CDR3 is TGTGCCAGCAACCGGGGGTATAGCAATCAGCCCCAGCATTTT. Protein: CASNRGYSNQPQHF.

This chain links TRBV7-2 with TRBJ2-7; no clear D gene. CDR3 size: 13 residues. Trimming cost V 5 bases and J 0 bases, with 8 bases left between them. Per the germline V gene, CDR1 is SGHTA and CDR2 is FQGNSA. In DNA, the CDR3 is TGTGCCAGCAGCGATTGGGCCTCCTACGAGCAGTACTTC. Residues: CASSDWASYEQYF.

The chain uses TRBV4-2 and TRBJ1-4; no definite D call. Trimming took off 1 base at V and 7 bases at J, with 13 bases between the two ends. The CDR3 extends over 15 amino acids. CDR1 and CDR2 (germline): LGHNA, YNFKEQ. In DNA form, the CDR3 reads TGTGCCAGCAGCCAAGCTGGAGGGTTGGGTGAAAAACTGTTTTTT. Translation: CASSQAGGLGEKLFF.

The chain carries TRBV27 and TRBJ2-5; no clear D. CDR1 and CDR2 from the germline V gene are MNHEY and SMNVEV (reference sequence). CDR3 length: 12 residues. Trimming removed 6 bases at V and 0 bases at J, with 5 bases between. The CDR3: CASSRDQETQYF. CDR3 nucleotides: TGTGCCAGCAGCCGAGACCAAGAGACCCAGTACTTC.

This clone was counted a few times. V gene TRBV10-3 combines with J gene TRBJ2-3, with TRBD1 identical over 10 bases. The CDR3 extends over 14 amino acids. Germline CDR1 is ENHRY and CDR2 is SYGVKD. Germline trimming cut 10 bases from V and 4 bases from J; bases unmatched to any gene: 8. The CDR3 reads CATRDRGAADTQYF. Here the CDR3 DNA reads TGTGCCACCCGGGACAGGGGTGCGGCAGATACGCAGTATTTT.

The chain is built from TRBV10-3 and TRBJ1-1; TRBD1 matches at 11 bases. The CDR3 has 12 amino acids. Germline-derived CDR1 and CDR2 are ENHRY and SYGVKD. Trimming at V came to 6 bases and at J to 10 bases, leaving 4 bases not matched to a gene. The CDR3 DNA reads TGTGCCATCAGAGGACAGGGGGCCGGAGCTTTCTTT. Encoded protein: CAIRGQGAGAFF.

The J gene is TRBJ1-2, the V gene TRBV27; D possibly corresponds to TRBD1 (6 bases). CDR1 is MNHEY, CDR2 SMNVEV, per germline (reference sequence). The CDR3 totals 19 residues. Trimming shortened V by 5 bases and J by 0 bases, and 25 bases separated the two germline ends. The CDR3 DNA is TGTGCCAGCAGTCGTAACTACAGGGAGGGAGGCTCAACTAACTATGGCTACACCTTC. This codes for CASSRNYREGGSTNYGYTF.

The V and J genes are TRBV28 and TRBJ1-2; D is perhaps TRBD1 (6 bases). CDR1 MDHEN and CDR2 SYDVKM come from the germline V gene. V was pared by 6 bases and J by 6 bases, with 14 bases between. This CDR3 region has 13 residues. The DNA of the CDR3 is TGTGCCAGCAGGCACGGACAGCAGAATGGCTACACCTTC. Its protein product is CASRHGQQNGYTF.